This T cell receptor (beta chain) was sequenced in a study of PD-1 blockade in classical Hodgkin lymphoma (dated by TCRdb to the early 2020s). Turning to the overall study: Nivolumab dosing was 3 mg/kg intravenously every 2 weeks, continuing until either disease progression or unacceptable toxicity. A peripheral blood immune signature of response to PD-1 blockade in classical Hodgkin lymphoma was defined using TCR beta sequencing and CyTOF. Overall study outcomes, separate from this receptor: A significant rise by C4D1 was seen in CD4+ but not CD8+ TCR diversity (p=0.0027 vs p=0.16), with the rise being most apparent in complete responders (p=0.02). Newly diagnosed patients were reported to have lower baseline TCR diversity than healthy donors, and relapsed/refractory patients were reported to have lower baseline TCR diversity still. Trial patients with a complete response had baseline diversity similar to that of newly diagnosed patients, while partial responders and progressors had significantly lower diversity. The study was limited to a single clinical trial cohort, and causes of repertoire differences, possibly disease activity or prior therapy, remained undefined. Patients starting nivolumab less than 1 year after ASCT had lower diversity and were excluded from later analyses to avoid confounding by immune reconstitution.

In the paper's terms, the time point label means: cycle 1 day 1 (C1D1), immediately before nivolumab initiation. Every trial patient had relapsed after autologous stem cell transplantation, and cohorts A, B and C differed in prior brentuximab vedotin exposure. CD4+ T cells were purified from thawed PBMCs by magnetic negative selection with a Miltenyi CD4+ T cell isolation kit. The trial cohort included some 53 patients with relapsed/refractory classical Hodgkin lymphoma, and each patient had a best overall response of complete response, partial response or progressive disease. Trial patients were treated with single-agent nivolumab in the multi-cohort phase II CheckMate 205 trial. An independent review committee assessed best overall response using the 2007 International Working Group response criteria. Trial PBMCs were obtained immediately prior to nivolumab initiation (C1D1) and on therapy at cycle 2 day 1 and cycle 4 day 1. Peripheral blood was collected in 8 mL Vacutainer Cell Preparation Tubes, from which PBMCs were isolated by centrifugation and then cryopreserved. Purified CD4+ and CD8+ fractions were prepared only for cases in which an additional PBMC sample was available. Magnetically labelled cells were removed on LS columns in a quadroMACS separator, and the flow-through was retained as the purified fraction.

Concerning this clone itself: It lacks a known antigen. Qualities for individual bases were not recorded, and no much larger clone is one base off.

The Qiagen DNeasy kit was used to extract genomic DNA from unsorted PBMCs and from the negatively selected CD4+ and CD8+ fractions. Amplification of TCR beta CDR3 regions was done by immunoSEQ multiplex PCR with primers that anneal to V and J segments. A synthetic immune receptor repertoire was used to minimize amplification bias, and remaining bias was computationally removed after sequencing. The original pipeline was this. Custom Python scripts were used to quantify repertoire diversity as the Shannon entropy index. Unsorted, CD4+ and CD8+ repertoires were analyzed separately, except in combined analyses where CD4+ and CD8+ sequences were merged in silico. A clone counted as expanded when the clone's frequency after treatment rose at least 2-fold relative to C1D1, and clones undetected at baseline were given a pseudocount of 0.5. Singleton clones were defined as clones with 0 or 1 copy at C1D1, and non-singleton clones were defined as clones with 2 or more copies. By matching protein sequences in sorted samples from the same patient, clones expanded in unsorted samples were annotated as CD4+, CD8+ or unknown. Diversity changes from C1D1 to C4D1 were tested in paired samples using Wilcoxon tests. The immuneACCESS repertoire file appears here via TCRdb, limited to in-frame rearrangements. These files lack a portion of the clones; in checked studies, under half of the deficit traces to unresolved V genes, and the cause of the others is not known. The V and J calls and the clone size are those of that table, but D and trimming were determined from the DNA. The sample table records about 35,000 clones; around 90% of these occur just once. The ten largest clones capture about 0.21% of the sample.

The clonotype was recovered from a human donor with classical Hodgkin lymphoma. Sequences were derived from CD4+ T cells from blood, sampled at baseline.

The CDR3 protein sequence reads: CASSRKLGTEAFF. Read as DNA, the sequence is TGTGCCAGCAGTCGTAAACTGGGCACTGAAGCTTTCTTT. This chain is built from TRBV28 and TRBJ1-1, with the D segment identity uncertain. The CDR3 holds 13 amino acids from the cysteine to the phenylalanine. Here the CDR3 DNA is all that survives: 39 bases in frame from base 1. The junction shows trimming of 5 bases on V and 4 bases on J, plus 11 bases between the germline ends. Based on the germline V gene, the CDR1 and CDR2 sequences are MDHEN and SYDVKM.